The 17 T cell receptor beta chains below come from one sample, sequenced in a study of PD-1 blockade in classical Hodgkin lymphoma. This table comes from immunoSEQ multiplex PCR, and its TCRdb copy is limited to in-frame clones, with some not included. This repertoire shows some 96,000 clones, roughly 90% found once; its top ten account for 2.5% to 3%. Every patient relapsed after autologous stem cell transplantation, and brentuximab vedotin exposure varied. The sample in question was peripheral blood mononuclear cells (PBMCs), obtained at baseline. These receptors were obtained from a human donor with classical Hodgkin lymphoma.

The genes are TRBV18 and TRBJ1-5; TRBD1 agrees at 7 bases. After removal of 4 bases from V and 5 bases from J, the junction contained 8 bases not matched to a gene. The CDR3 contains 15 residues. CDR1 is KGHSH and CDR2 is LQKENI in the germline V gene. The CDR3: CASSLKTGDDQPQHF. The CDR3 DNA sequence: TGTGCCAGCTCACTAAAAACAGGGGATGATCAGCCCCAGCATTTT.

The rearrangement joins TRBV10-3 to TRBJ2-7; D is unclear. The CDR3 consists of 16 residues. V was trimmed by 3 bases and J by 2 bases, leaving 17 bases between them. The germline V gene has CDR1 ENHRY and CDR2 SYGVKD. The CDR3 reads CAISEPGHPTTYEQYF. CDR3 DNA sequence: TGTGCCATCAGTGAACCGGGCCATCCGACAACCTACGAGCAGTACTTC.

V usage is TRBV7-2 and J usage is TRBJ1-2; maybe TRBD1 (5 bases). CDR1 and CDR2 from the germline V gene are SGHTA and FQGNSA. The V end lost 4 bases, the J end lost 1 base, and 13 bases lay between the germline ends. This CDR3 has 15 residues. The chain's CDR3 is CASSSRDGSNYGYTF. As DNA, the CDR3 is TGTGCCAGCAGCTCCCGGGACGGAAGTAACTATGGCTACACCTTC. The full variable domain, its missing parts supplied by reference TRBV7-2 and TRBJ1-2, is GAGVSQSPSNKVTEKGKDVELRCDPISGHTALYWYRQSLGQGLEFLIYFQGNSAPDKSGLPSDRFSAERTGGSVSTLTIQRTQQEDSAVYLCASSSRDGSNYGYTFGSGTRLTVV.

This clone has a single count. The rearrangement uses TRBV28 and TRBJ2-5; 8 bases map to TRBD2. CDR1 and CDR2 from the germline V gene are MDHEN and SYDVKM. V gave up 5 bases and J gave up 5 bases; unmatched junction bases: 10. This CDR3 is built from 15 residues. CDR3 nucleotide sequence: TGTGCCAGCAGTCGGGGACTAGGAGGCTTTGAGACCCAGTACTTC. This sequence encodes CASSRGLGGFETQYF. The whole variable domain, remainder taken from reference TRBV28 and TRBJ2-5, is DVKVTQSSRYLVKRTGEKVFLECVQDMDHENMFWYRQDPGLGLRLIYFSYDVKMKEKGDIPEGYSVSREKKERFSLILESASTNQTSMYLCASSRGLGGFETQYFGPGTRLLVL.

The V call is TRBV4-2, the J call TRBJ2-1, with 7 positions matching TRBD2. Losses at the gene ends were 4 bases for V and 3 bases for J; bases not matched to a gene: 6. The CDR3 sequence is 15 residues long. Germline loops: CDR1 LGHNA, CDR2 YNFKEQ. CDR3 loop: CASSPREEGYNEQFF. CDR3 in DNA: TGTGCCAGCAGCCCCCGGGAGGAGGGCTACAATGAGCAGTTCTTC.

CDR3: CASRFSGYYGYTF. In DNA form, the CDR3 reads TGTGCCAGTAGATTCAGCGGCTACTATGGCTACACCTTC. The chain carries TRBV19 and TRBJ1-2; no clear D gene. CDR1 and CDR2 (germline): LNHDA, SQIVND (reference sequence). With 6 bases removed from V and 3 bases from J, the gap between germline ends came to 11 bases. There are 13 residues in the CDR3.

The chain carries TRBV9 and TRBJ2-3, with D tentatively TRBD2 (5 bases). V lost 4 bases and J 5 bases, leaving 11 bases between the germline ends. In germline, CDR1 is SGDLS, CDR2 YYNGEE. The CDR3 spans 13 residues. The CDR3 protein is CASSSMGEDTQYF. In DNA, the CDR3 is TGTGCCAGCAGCTCCATGGGAGAAGATACGCAGTATTTT.

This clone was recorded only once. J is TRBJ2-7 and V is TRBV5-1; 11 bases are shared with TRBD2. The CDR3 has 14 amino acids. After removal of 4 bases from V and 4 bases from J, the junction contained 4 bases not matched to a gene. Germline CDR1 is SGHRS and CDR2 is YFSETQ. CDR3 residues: CASSPTSGGYEQYF. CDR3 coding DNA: TGCGCCAGCAGCCCCACTAGCGGGGGTTACGAGCAGTACTTC. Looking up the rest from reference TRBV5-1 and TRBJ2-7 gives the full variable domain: KAGVTQTPRYLIKTRGQQVTLSCSPISGHRSVSWYQQTPGQGLQFLFEYFSETQRNKGNFPGRFSGRQFSNSRSEMNVSTLELGDSALYLCASSPTSGGYEQYFGPGTRLTVT.

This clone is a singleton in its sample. CDR3 in DNA: TGTGCCAGCACGACCGCTGAAGCTTTCTTT. Translated: CASTTAEAFF. This chain links TRBV9 with TRBJ1-1; D gene uncertain. Looked up from germline, CDR1 is SGDLS and CDR2 is YYNGEE. The V end lost 6 bases, the J end lost 6 bases, and 6 bases lay between the germline ends. There are 10 residues in the CDR3. Full variable domain (rest looked up from reference TRBV9 and TRBJ1-1): DSGVTQTPKHLITATGQRVTLRCSPRSGDLSVYWYQQSLDQGLQFLIQYYNGEERAKGNILERFSAQQFPDLHSELNLSSLELGDSALYFCASTTAEAFFGQGTRLTVV.

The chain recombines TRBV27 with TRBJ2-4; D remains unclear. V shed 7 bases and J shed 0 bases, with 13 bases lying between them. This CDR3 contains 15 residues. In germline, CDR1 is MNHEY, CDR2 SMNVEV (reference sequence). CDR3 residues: CASTHLGLAKNIQYF. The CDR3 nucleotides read TGTGCCAGCACTCATCTTGGGCTAGCCAAAAACATTCAGTACTTC.

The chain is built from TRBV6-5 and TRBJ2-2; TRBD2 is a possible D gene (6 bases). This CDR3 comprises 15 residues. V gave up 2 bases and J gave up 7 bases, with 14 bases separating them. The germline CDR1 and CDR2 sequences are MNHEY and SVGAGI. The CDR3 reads CASSYRGGANGELFF. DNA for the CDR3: TGTGCCAGCAGTTACCGCGGAGGGGCAAACGGGGAGCTGTTTTTT.

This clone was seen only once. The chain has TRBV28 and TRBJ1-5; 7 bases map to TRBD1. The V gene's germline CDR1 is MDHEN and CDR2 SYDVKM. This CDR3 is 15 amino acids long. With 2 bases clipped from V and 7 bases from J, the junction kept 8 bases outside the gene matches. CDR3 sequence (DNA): TGTGCCAGCAGTTTACTTGGGACAGACCTCCAGCCCCAGCATTTT. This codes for CASSLLGTDLQPQHF.

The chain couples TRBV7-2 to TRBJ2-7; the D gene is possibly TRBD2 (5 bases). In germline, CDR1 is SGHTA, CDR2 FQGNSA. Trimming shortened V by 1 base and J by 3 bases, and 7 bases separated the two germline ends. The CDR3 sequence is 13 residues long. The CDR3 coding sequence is TGTGCCAGCAGCTTAGTTGCGGGCTACGAGCAGTACTTC. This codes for CASSLVAGYEQYF. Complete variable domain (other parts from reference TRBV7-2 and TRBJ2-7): GAGVSQSPSNKVTEKGKDVELRCDPISGHTALYWYRQSLGQGLEFLIYFQGNSAPDKSGLPSDRFSAERTGGSVSTLTIQRTQQEDSAVYLCASSLVAGYEQYFGPGTRLTVT.

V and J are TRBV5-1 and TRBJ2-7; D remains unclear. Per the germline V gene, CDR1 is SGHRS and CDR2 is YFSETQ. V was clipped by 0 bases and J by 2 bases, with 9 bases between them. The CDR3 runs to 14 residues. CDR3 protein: CASSLAPETYEQYF. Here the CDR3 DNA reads TGCGCCAGCAGCTTGGCCCCTGAAACCTACGAGCAGTACTTC.

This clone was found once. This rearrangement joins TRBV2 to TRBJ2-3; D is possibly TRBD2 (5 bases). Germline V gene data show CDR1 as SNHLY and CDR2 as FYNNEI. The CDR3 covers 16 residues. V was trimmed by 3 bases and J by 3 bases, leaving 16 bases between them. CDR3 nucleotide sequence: TGTGCCAGCAGTGACGGGGTAGTACCACTTACAGATACGCAGTATTTT. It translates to CASSDGVVPLTDTQYF.

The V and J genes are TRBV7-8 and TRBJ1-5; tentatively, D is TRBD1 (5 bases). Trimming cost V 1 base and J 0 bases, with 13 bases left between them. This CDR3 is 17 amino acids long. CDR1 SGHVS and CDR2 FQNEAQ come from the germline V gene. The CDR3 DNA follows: TGTGCCAGCAGCTTAGGGGGGGTTTCGAATAGCAATCAGCCCCAGCATTTT. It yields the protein CASSLGGVSNSNQPQHF.

CDR3 bases: TGTGCCAGCATCTCCAGGAACACCGGGGAGCTGTTTTTT. Its protein is CASISRNTGELFF. The V and J genes are TRBV28 and TRBJ2-2; D remains ambiguous. Germline-derived CDR1 and CDR2 are MDHEN and SYDVKM. With 7 bases removed from V and 1 base from J, the gap between germline ends came to 7 bases. The CDR3 runs 13 residues.